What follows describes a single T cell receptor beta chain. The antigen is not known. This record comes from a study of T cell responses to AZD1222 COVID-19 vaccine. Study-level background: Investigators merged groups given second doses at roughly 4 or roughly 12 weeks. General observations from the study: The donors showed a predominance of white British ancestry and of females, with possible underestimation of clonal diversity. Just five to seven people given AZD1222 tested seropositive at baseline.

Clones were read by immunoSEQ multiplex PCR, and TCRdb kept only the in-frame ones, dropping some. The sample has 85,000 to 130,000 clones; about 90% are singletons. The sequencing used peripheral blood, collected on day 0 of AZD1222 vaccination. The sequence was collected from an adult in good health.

CDR3 coding DNA: TGTGCCAGCTCACCCGGCCTCAATCAGCCCCAGCATTTT. Translating gives CASSPGLNQPQHF. V gene TRBV18 combines with J gene TRBJ1-5; the D is unclear. V was trimmed by 3 bases and J by 3 bases, leaving 6 bases between them. Germline CDR1 and CDR2: KGHSH and LQKENI. The CDR3 runs 13 residues.